This T cell receptor beta chain is drawn from a study of identical twins. TCRdb reprocessed the 5' RACE reads via MiXCR and lists one record per CDR3 protein. The sample holds under 250,000 distinct CDR3 sequences, 6% to 8.5% seen once. The length of the CDR3 is 18 residues. CDR1 SGHDN and CDR2 FVKESK come from the germline V gene. The ends lost 4 bases at V and 5 bases at J; junction bases unmatched: 14. On this clonotype: The target antigen is unknown.

Findings and caveats of the study: A cross-sectional statistical analysis, not follow-up of the same donors, supported the conclusions.

This sample was shared with a second study, whose subject was yellow fever vaccine responses in identical twins.

This TCR came from a woman aged 18-30 years in good health. Input material: CD8+ T cells sorted from blood. This chain connects TRBV14 to TRBJ2-1, with 10 nucleotides matching TRBD1. CDR3 residues: CASSPTKKDRGLNNEQFF. CDR3 sequence (DNA): TGTGCCAGCAGCCCCACGAAGAAAGACAGGGGGCTAAACAATGAGCAGTTCTTC.